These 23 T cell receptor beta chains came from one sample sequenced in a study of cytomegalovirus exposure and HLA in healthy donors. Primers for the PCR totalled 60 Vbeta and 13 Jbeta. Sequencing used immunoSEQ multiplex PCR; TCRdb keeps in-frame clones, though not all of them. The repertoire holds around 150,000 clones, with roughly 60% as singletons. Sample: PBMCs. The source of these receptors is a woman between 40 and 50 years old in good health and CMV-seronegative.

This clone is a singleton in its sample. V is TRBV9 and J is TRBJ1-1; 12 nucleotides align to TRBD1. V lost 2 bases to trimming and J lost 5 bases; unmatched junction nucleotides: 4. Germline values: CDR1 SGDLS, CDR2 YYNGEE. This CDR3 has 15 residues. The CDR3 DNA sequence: TGTGCCAGCAGCGTCGGGACAGGGGGCCCGACTGAAGCTTTCTTT. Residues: CASSVGTGGPTEAFF.

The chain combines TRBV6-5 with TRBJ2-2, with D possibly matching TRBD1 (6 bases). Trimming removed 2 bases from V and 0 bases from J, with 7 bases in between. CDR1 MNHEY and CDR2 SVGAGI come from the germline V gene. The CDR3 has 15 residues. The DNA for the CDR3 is TGTGCCAGCAGTTACGGGACAACGAACACCGGGGAGCTGTTTTTT. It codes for CASSYGTTNTGELFF.

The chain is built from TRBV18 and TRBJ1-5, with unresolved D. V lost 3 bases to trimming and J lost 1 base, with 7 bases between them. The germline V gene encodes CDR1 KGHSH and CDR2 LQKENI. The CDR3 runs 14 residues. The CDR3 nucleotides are TGTGCCAGCTCACCGGCGAGGAGCAATCAGCCCCAGCATTTT. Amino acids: CASSPARSNQPQHF.

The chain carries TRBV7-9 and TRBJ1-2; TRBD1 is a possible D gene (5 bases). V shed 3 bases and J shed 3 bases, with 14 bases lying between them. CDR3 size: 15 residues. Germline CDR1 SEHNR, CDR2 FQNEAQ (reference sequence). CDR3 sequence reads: CASSFTIPGDYGYTF. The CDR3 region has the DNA TGTGCCAGCAGCTTCACTATCCCGGGGGACTATGGCTACACCTTC.

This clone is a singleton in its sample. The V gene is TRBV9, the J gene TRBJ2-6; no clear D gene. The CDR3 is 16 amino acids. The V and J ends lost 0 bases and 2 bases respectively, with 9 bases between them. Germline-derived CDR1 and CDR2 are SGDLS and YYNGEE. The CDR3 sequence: CASSVVPAAGANVLTF. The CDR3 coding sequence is TGTGCCAGCAGCGTAGTCCCTGCGGCTGGGGCCAACGTCCTGACTTTC.

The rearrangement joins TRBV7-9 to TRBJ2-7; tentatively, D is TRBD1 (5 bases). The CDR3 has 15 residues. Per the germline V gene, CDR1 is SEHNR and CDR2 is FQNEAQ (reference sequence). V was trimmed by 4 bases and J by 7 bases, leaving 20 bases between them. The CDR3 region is CASSYGTQGGGEQYF. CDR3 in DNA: TGTGCCAGCAGCTACGGCACCCAGGGCGGTGGAGAGCAGTACTTC.

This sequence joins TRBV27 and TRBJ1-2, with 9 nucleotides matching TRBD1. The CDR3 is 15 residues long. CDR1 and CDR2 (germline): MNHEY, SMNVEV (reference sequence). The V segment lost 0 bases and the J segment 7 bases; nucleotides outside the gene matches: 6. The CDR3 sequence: CASSLSGTGSLGYTF. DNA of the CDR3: TGTGCCAGCAGTTTATCGGGGACAGGGTCTCTTGGCTACACCTTC.

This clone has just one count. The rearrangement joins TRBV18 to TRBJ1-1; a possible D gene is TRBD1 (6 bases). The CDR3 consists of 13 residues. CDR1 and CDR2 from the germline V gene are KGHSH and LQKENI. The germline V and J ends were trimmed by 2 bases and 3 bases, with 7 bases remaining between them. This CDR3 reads CASSPNRDTEAFF. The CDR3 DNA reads TGTGCCAGCTCACCAAACAGGGACACTGAAGCTTTCTTT.

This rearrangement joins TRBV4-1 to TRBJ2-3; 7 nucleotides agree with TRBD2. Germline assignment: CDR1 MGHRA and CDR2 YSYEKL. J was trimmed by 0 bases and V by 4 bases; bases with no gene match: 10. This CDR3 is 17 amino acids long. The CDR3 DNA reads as TGCGCCAGCAGCCTATCGGGGGGAATCACTAGCACAGATACGCAGTATTTT. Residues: CASSLSGGITSTDTQYF.

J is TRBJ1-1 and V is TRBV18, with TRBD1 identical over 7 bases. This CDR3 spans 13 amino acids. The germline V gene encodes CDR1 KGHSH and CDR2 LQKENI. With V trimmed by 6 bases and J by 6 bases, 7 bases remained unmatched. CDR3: CASSREGGAEAFF. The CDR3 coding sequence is TGTGCCAGCTCGCGGGAAGGGGGCGCTGAAGCTTTCTTT.

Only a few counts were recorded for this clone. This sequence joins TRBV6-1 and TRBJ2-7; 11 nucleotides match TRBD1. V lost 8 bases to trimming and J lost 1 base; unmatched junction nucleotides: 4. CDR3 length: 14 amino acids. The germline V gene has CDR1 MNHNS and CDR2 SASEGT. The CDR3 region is CASGGDRGSYEQYF. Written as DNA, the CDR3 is TGTGCCAGCGGGGGGGACAGGGGGTCCTACGAGCAGTACTTC.

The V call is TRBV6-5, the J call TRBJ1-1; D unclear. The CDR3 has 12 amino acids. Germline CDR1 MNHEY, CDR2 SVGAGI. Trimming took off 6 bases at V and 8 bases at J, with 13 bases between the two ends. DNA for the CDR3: TGTGCCAGCAGCCGATCTCCGGGGGAAGCTTTCTTT. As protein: CASSRSPGEAFF.

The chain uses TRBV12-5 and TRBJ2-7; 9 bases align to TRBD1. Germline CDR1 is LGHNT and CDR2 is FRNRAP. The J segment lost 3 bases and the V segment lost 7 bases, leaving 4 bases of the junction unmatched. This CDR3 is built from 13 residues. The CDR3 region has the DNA TGTGCTAGTGACCGACAGGGGGGCTACGAGCAGTACTTC. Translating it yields CASDRQGGYEQYF. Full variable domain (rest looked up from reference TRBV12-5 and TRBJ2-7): DARVTQTPRHKVTEMGQEVTMRCQPILGHNTVFWYRQTMMQGLELLAYFRNRAPLDDSGMPKDRFSAEMPDATLATLKIQPSEPRDSAVYFCASDRQGGYEQYFGPGTRLTVT.

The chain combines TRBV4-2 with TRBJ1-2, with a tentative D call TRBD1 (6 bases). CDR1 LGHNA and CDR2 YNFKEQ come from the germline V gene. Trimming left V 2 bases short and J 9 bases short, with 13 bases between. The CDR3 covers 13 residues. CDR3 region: CASSQSGQRRYTF. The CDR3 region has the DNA TGTGCCAGCAGCCAATCCGGACAGCGGCGCTACACCTTC.

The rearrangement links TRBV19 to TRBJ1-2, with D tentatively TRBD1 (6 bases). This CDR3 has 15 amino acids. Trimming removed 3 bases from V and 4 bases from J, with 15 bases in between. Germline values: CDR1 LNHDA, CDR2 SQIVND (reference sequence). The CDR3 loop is CASSMAGWGPYGYTF. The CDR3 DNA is TGTGCCAGTAGTATGGCAGGTTGGGGGCCCTATGGCTACACCTTC.

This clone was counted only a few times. CDR3 residues: CASSLTGTGSNTEAFF. CDR3 coding DNA: TGTGCCAGCAGTCTGACCGGGACAGGTTCGAACACTGAAGCTTTCTTT. The V gene is TRBV28, the J gene TRBJ1-1; TRBD1 aligns across 8 bases. Per germline, CDR1 MDHEN and CDR2 SYDVKM. The CDR3 spans 16 residues. The ends lost 5 bases at V and 1 base at J; junction bases unmatched: 9.

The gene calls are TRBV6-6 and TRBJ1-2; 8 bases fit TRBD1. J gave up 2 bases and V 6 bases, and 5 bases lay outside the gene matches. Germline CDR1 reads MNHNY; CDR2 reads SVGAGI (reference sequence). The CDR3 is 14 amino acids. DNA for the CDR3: TGTGCCAGCAGCACGACAGGGGAGAACTATGGCTACACCTTC. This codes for CASSTTGENYGYTF.

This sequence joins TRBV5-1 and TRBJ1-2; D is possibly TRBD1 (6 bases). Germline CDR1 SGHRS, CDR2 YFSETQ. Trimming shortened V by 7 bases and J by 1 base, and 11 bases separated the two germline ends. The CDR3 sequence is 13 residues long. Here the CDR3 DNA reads TGCGCCAGCTCCGACAGGAGTAACTATGGCTACACCTTC. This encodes CASSDRSNYGYTF.

The CDR3 DNA reads as TGTGCCAGCCACTCCGGGACAGGGAACTATGGCTACACCTTC. It specifies CASHSGTGNYGYTF. The genes are TRBV18 and TRBJ1-2; 9 bases line up with TRBD1. The CDR3 runs 14 residues. In germline, CDR1 is KGHSH, CDR2 LQKENI. V lost 8 bases to trimming and J lost 2 bases; unmatched junction nucleotides: 6. Looking up the rest from reference TRBV18 and TRBJ1-2 gives the full variable domain: NAGVMQNPRHLVRRRGQEARLRCSPMKGHSHVYWYRQLPEEGLKFMVYLQKENIIDESGMPKERFSAEFPKEGPSILRIQQVVRGDSAAYFCASHSGTGNYGYTFGSGTRLTVV.

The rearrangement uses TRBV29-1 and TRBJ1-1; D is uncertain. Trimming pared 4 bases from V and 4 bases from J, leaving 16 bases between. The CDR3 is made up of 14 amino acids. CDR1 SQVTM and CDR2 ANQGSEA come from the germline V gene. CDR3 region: CSVVEKTAGTEAFF. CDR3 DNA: TGCAGCGTTGTGGAGAAGACGGCGGGCACTGAAGCTTTCTTT.

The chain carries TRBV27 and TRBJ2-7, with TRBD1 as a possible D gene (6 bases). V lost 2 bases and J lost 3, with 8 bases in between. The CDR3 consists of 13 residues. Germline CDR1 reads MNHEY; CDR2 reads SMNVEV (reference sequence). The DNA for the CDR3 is TGTGCCAGCAGTTTAGAGGGGGACTACGAGCAGTACTTC. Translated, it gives CASSLEGDYEQYF.

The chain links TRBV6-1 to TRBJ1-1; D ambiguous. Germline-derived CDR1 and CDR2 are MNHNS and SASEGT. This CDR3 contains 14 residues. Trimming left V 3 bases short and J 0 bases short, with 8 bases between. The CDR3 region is CASSDMGMNTEAFF. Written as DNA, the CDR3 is TGTGCCAGCAGTGACATGGGCATGAACACTGAAGCTTTCTTT.

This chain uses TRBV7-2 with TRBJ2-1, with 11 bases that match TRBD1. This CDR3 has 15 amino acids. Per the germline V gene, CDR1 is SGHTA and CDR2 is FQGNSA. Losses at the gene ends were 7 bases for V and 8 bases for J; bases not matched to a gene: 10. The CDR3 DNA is TGTGCCAGCATAGCTGGACAGGGGGCAGGATATGAGCAGTTCTTC. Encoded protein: CASIAGQGAGYEQFF. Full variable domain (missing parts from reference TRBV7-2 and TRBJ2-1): GAGVSQSPSNKVTEKGKDVELRCDPISGHTALYWYRQSLGQGLEFLIYFQGNSAPDKSGLPSDRFSAERTGGSVSTLTIQRTQQEDSAVYLCASIAGQGAGYEQFFGPGTRLTVL.